What follows are 27 T cell receptor beta chains derived from one specimen sequenced in a study of T-cell reconstitution after alpha-beta-depleted transplantation in children (dated by TCRdb to 2016 to 2017). The library was generated by PCR. Sequencer: Illumina HiSeq 2500. TCR library preparation used molecular barcoding, with unique molecular identifiers applied to normalize quantification of the TCRbeta repertoire. Starting from the raw public reads, TCRdb applied fastp trimming at Q25, assembled clones with MiXCR and retained in-frame beta chains. Rows matching on CDR3 protein sequence are summarized as one entry with the most common DNA and genes. This sample is represented by around 370,000 distinct CDR3 sequences; around a tenth of them were singletons. The ten largest clones represent approximately 2.3% of the sample. Sequences were derived from PBMCs from the stem cell graft donor, sampled from the stem cell graft. These TCRs come from a human donor who donated a stem cell graft to a child with acute lymphoblastic leukemia.

Many counts were recorded for this clonotype. This chain joins TRBV5-1 and TRBJ2-1, with TRBD2 as a possible D gene (7 bases). With 2 bases removed from V and 5 bases from J, the gap between germline ends came to 17 bases. The CDR3 covers 16 residues. The germline gives CDR1 SGHRS, CDR2 YFSETQ. The CDR3 DNA is TGCGCCAGCAGCTTTTTTATGGGGGGGGCGAACAATGAGCAGTTCTTC. Its protein product is CASSFFMGGANNEQFF.

This rearrangement joins TRBV20-1 to TRBJ2-3, with D perhaps matching TRBD2 (5 bases). Germline CDR1 and CDR2: DFQATT and SNEGSKA (reference sequence). Trimming removed 7 bases at V and 4 bases at J, with 12 bases between. There are 12 residues in the CDR3. The CDR3 here is CSVAGTADTQYF. CDR3 sequence (DNA): TGCAGTGTCGCGGGTACTGCAGATACGCAGTATTTT.

This clonotype has ten or more counts. The V call is TRBV12-3 or TRBV12-4, the J call TRBJ1-6, with D possibly being TRBD1 (5 bases). This CDR3 is 13 amino acids long. Trimming pared 5 bases from V and 8 bases from J, leaving 10 bases between. For the CDR3, the DNA is TGTGCCAGCAGTCTTAGAGGGGATTCACCCCTCCACTTT. Translated: CASSLRGDSPLHF.

This clonotype was counted ten times or more. V usage is TRBV20-1 and J usage is TRBJ2-1; TRBD1 matches at 8 bases. V dropped 1 base and J dropped 5; count of bases not matched to a gene: 4. This CDR3 is 14 amino acids long. CDR1 DFQATT and CDR2 SNEGSKA come from the germline V gene (reference sequence). This CDR3 is CSARVDRGHNEQFF. The CDR3 DNA sequence: TGCAGTGCTAGAGTAGACAGGGGCCACAATGAGCAGTTCTTC.

The V gene is TRBV30, the J gene TRBJ2-7, with 12 bases matching TRBD2. CDR3 size: 14 residues. Unmatched junction bases numbered 3, after V lost 1 base and J lost 5 bases. Germline V lookup: CDR1 GTSNPN, CDR2 SVGIG (reference sequence). The CDR3 nucleotides are TGTGCCTGGAGTGGGACTAGCGGGATACACGAGCAGTACTTC. Translation gives CAWSGTSGIHEQYF.

The chain has TRBV7-9 and TRBJ2-5, with D possibly TRBD1 on 7 matching bases. The length of the CDR3 is 15 residues. In germline, CDR1 is SEHNR, CDR2 FQNEAQ (reference sequence). Trimming stripped 1 base from V and 1 base from J, with 10 bases between. The CDR3 region has the DNA TGTGCCAGCAGCTTAGGCGGGACAGCCCAAGAGACCCAGTACTTC. This translates into CASSLGGTAQETQYF.

This clonotype appeared many times. The CDR3 bases are TGCGCCAGCAGCATCGACAGGGCCCCCTACGAGCAGTACTTC. Translating it yields CASSIDRAPYEQYF. V and J are TRBV5-1 and TRBJ2-7, with TRBD1 matching 7 bases. Per the germline V gene, CDR1 is SGHRS and CDR2 is YFSETQ. This CDR3 has 14 amino acids. The ends lost 4 bases at V and 2 bases at J; junction bases unmatched: 6.

The chain carries TRBV6-2 or TRBV6-3 and TRBJ2-1, with D perhaps assigned TRBD1 or TRBD2 (5 bases each). The CDR3 loop spans 12 amino acids. Germline-derived CDR1 and CDR2 are MNHEY and SVGEGT. V lost 9 bases and J lost 9, with 15 bases in between. The CDR3 sequence is CASGRDASEQFF. The DNA of the CDR3 is TGTGCCAGTGGACGGGACGCCAGTGAGCAGTTCTTC.

The genes are TRBV5-1 and TRBJ2-7; 10 positions match TRBD1. Germline CDR1 is SGHRS and CDR2 is YFSETQ. This CDR3 region has 15 residues. V was pared by 4 bases and J by 2 bases, with 6 bases of the junction left unmatched. CDR3 residues: CASSTEGTGAYEQYF. The DNA for the CDR3 is TGCGCCAGCAGCACAGAGGGGACAGGGGCCTACGAGCAGTACTTC. Together with reference TRBV5-1 and TRBJ2-7, the CDR3 gives the full variable domain: KAGVTQTPRYLIKTRGQQVTLSCSPISGHRSVSWYQQTPGQGLQFLFEYFSETQRNKGNFPGRFSGRQFSNSRSEMNVSTLELGDSALYLCASSTEGTGAYEQYFGPGTRLTVT.

This clonotype has more than one count but fewer than ten. The chain has TRBV20-1 and TRBJ2-1; 7 bases fit TRBD1. Trimming took 6 bases from V and 5 from J; bases not matched to a gene: 7. The CDR3 runs 13 residues. Germline V gives CDR1 DFQATT, CDR2 SNEGSKA (reference sequence). For the CDR3, the DNA is TGCAGTGCCAGAAGGGGGCAGGACAATGAGCAGTTCTTC. This encodes CSARRGQDNEQFF.

The chain combines TRBV20-1 with TRBJ1-4; 8 bases fit TRBD1. From germline, CDR1 is DFQATT and CDR2 SNEGSKA (reference sequence). The trim removed 1 base at V and 8 bases at J, leaving 6 bases unmatched. The CDR3 length is 14 residues. This chain's CDR3 is CSARGDRGREKLFF. The DNA of the CDR3 is TGCAGTGCTAGAGGCGACAGGGGTCGGGAAAAACTGTTTTTT.

This clonotype has a handful of counts. The V call is TRBV5-1, the J call TRBJ1-6, with TRBD1 as a possible D gene (5 bases). Deletions cut 0 bases from V and 10 bases from J, with 8 bases between. The germline V gene encodes CDR1 SGHRS and CDR2 YFSETQ. This CDR3 is built from 13 residues. The CDR3 DNA reads TGCGCCAGCAGCTTGGCAGGGCGATCACCCCTCCACTTT. It translates to CASSLAGRSPLHF. Full variable domain (outside the CDR3, taken from reference TRBV5-1 and TRBJ1-6): KAGVTQTPRYLIKTRGQQVTLSCSPISGHRSVSWYQQTPGQGLQFLFEYFSETQRNKGNFPGRFSGRQFSNSRSEMNVSTLELGDSALYLCASSLAGRSPLHFGNGTRLTVT.

This clonotype came up a few times. V gene TRBV11-3 combines with J gene TRBJ2-3; 12 bases fit TRBD2. Germline-derived CDR1 and CDR2 are SGHNT and YENEEA. Trimming cost V 4 bases and J 4 bases; bases outside gene matches: 21. The CDR3 length is 21 residues. The CDR3 here is CASSSMASLAGGPRGPDTQYF. Here the CDR3 DNA reads TGTGCCAGCAGCTCTATGGCCTCTCTAGCGGGAGGGCCCAGGGGCCCAGATACGCAGTATTTT.

The chain employs TRBV4-1 and TRBJ2-3; D unresolved. Germline V gene data show CDR1 as MGHRA and CDR2 as YSYEKL. CDR3 length: 16 residues. Trimming removed 0 bases at V and 2 bases at J, with 12 bases between. The CDR3 region has the DNA TGCGCCAGCAGCCAAGACAGGACCGGGCTCACAGATACGCAGTATTTT. It translates to CASSQDRTGLTDTQYF.

This chain links TRBV7-2 with TRBJ2-3; tentatively, D is TRBD2 (6 bases). CDR3 length: 15 residues. In germline, CDR1 is SGHTA, CDR2 FQGNSA. V shed 2 bases and J shed 2 bases, with 11 bases lying between them. CDR3 DNA sequence: TGTGCCAGCAGCTTAACCCCGGGGGACACAGATACGCAGTATTTT. Residues: CASSLTPGDTDTQYF.

There are a few counts of this clonotype. DNA for the CDR3: TGTGCCAGCAGCTTTATCTCGGGAGGGACAGATACGCAGTATTTT. Translated: CASSFISGGTDTQYF. The rearrangement uses TRBV11-2 and TRBJ2-3; 8 nucleotides agree with TRBD2. CDR1 SGHAT and CDR2 FQNNGV come from the germline V gene. Losses at the gene ends were 3 bases for V and 3 bases for J; bases not matched to a gene: 5. This CDR3 region has 15 residues.

The J gene is TRBJ2-1, the V gene TRBV5-1; 8 bases line up with TRBD2. After removal of 0 bases from V and 0 bases from J, the junction contained 5 bases not matched to a gene. The CDR3 sequence is 17 residues long. Germline CDR1 and CDR2: SGHRS and YFSETQ. This CDR3 reads CASSLGSSGLSYNEQFF. CDR3 DNA sequence: TGCGCCAGCAGCTTGGGATCTAGCGGGCTCTCCTACAATGAGCAGTTCTTC.

In its sample, this clonotype was seen a few times. The chain uses TRBV20-1 and TRBJ1-1, with 9 bases aligning to TRBD1. This CDR3 is 15 amino acids long. Germline V gives CDR1 DFQATT, CDR2 SNEGSKA (reference sequence). The V gene end was trimmed by 3 bases and the J gene end by 7 bases; junction bases not matched to a gene: 12. The CDR3 here is CSASAGQGLGIEAFF. In nucleotides, the CDR3 is TGCAGTGCTAGCGCGGGACAGGGTCTAGGGATTGAAGCTTTCTTT.

The chain combines TRBV27 with TRBJ2-1; 10 bases are a match to TRBD2. This CDR3 has 16 amino acids. Germline CDR1 reads MNHEY; CDR2 reads SMNVEV (reference sequence). V was clipped by 6 bases and J by 2 bases; unmatched bases: 7. Here the CDR3 DNA reads TGTGCCAGCAGCCCCTCTAGCGGGAGTGCCTACAATGAGCAGTTCTTC. Translated, it gives CASSPSSGSAYNEQFF.

CDR3 bases: TGTGCCAGCAGCCTACAGGGGTCTGGTTCACCCCTCCACTTT. Its translation is CASSLQGSGSPLHF. This chain connects TRBV7-3 to TRBJ1-6; 7 bases map to TRBD1. V shed 5 bases and J 9 bases; nucleotides not matched to a gene: 7. CDR3 length: 14 amino acids. Germline CDR1 is SGHTA and CDR2 is FQGTGA.

A few counts support this clonotype. The chain couples TRBV20-1 to TRBJ2-5, with unresolved D. The CDR3 extends over 14 amino acids. Germline V gene lookup returns CDR1 DFQATT and CDR2 SNEGSKA (reference sequence). The V and J ends lost 6 bases and 2 bases respectively, with 16 bases between them. The CDR3 DNA reads as TGCAGTGCAACCGCCGAGGCTGTACAAGAGACCCAGTACTTC. The encoded protein is CSATAEAVQETQYF.

This clonotype was seen a few times. The V and J genes are TRBV4-1 and TRBJ2-5; TRBD2 aligns across 7 bases. Losses at the gene ends were 4 bases for V and 4 bases for J; bases not matched to a gene: 15. Germline assignment: CDR1 MGHRA and CDR2 YSYEKL. The CDR3 consists of 17 residues. CDR3 protein: CASSPWWAGVVGETQYF. CDR3 sequence (DNA): TGCGCCAGCAGCCCTTGGTGGGCGGGAGTAGTAGGAGAGACCCAGTACTTC.

The chain has TRBV19 and TRBJ2-7; tentatively, D is TRBD2 (6 bases). Looked up from germline, CDR1 is LNHDA and CDR2 is SQIVND (reference sequence). There are 14 residues in the CDR3. Trimming took 5 bases from V and 4 from J, leaving 15 bases between them. CDR3 bases: TGTGCCAGTAGTGTCTACACCGGGAGATACGAGCAGTACTTC. This encodes CASSVYTGRYEQYF.

In this sample, this clonotype turned up a few times. The J gene is TRBJ2-2, the V gene TRBV20-1, with 7 bases that match TRBD1. The CDR3 is made up of 15 amino acids. J gave up 5 bases and V 6 bases, and 12 bases lay outside the gene matches. Germline loops: CDR1 DFQATT, CDR2 SNEGSKA (reference sequence). The CDR3 region has the DNA TGCAGTGCGACGGGAACGGACAGGCGGACCGGGGAGCTGTTTTTT. It translates to CSATGTDRRTGELFF.

The J gene is TRBJ2-6, the V gene TRBV20-1, with 7 bases matching TRBD1. The trim removed 3 bases at V and 1 base at J, leaving 3 bases unmatched. This CDR3 region has 15 residues. The germline gives CDR1 DFQATT, CDR2 SNEGSKA (reference sequence). The CDR3 loop reads CSASETGSGANVLTF. The CDR3 DNA is TGCAGTGCTAGTGAGACAGGGTCTGGGGCCAACGTCCTGACTTTC.

This clonotype was seen only a few times. The chain recombines TRBV7-8 with TRBJ2-7, with D perhaps matching TRBD2 (6 bases). CDR1 SGHVS and CDR2 FQNEAQ come from the germline V gene. The CDR3 is made up of 15 amino acids. V was cut by 1 base and J by 1 base, with 11 bases left in between. The CDR3 nucleotides read TGTGCCAGCAGCTTAGTGATTAGCGGATCCTACGAGCAGTACTTC. Translation gives CASSLVISGSYEQYF.

CDR3 sequence reads: CASSLEYGTSGSSSYNEQFF. The DNA of the CDR3 is TGTGCCAGCAGCTTAGAGTACGGGACTAGCGGGAGTAGTTCCTACAATGAGCAGTTCTTC. This rearrangement joins TRBV11-1 to TRBJ2-1; 14 bases agree with TRBD2. This CDR3 has 20 amino acids. J lost 1 base, V lost 1 base, and 9 bases had no gene match. Germline V gene sequence: CDR1 SGHAT, CDR2 FQDESV (reference sequence).